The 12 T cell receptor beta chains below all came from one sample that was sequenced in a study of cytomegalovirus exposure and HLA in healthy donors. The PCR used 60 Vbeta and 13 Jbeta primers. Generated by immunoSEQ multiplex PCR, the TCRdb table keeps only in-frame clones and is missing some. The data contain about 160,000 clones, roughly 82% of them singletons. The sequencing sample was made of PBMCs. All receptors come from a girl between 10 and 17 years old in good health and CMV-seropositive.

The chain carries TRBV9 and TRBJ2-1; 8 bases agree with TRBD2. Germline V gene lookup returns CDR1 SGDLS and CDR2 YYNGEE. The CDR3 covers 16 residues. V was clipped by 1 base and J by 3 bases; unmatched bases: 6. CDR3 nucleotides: TGTGCCAGCAGCGTATATGAGCGGGAGTTCTACAATGAGCAGTTCTTC. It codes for CASSVYEREFYNEQFF.

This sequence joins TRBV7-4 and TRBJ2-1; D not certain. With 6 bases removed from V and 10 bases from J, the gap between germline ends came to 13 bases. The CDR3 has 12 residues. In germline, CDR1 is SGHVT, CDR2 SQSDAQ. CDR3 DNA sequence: TGTGCCAGCAGGCCTAGGATTAGGGAGCAGTTCTTC. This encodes CASRPRIREQFF. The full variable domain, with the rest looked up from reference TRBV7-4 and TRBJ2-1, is GAGVSQSPRYKVAKRGRDVALRCDSISGHVTLYWYRQTLGQGSEVLTYSQSDAQRDKSGRPSGRFSAERPERSVSTLKIQRTEQGDSAVYLCASRPRIREQFFGPGTRLTVL.

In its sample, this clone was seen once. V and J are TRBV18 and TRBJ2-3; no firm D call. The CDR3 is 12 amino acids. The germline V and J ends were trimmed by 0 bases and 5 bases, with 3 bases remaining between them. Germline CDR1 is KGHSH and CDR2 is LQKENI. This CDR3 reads CASSPPVDTQYF. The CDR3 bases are TGTGCCAGCTCACCACCCGTAGATACGCAGTATTTT.

The CDR3 DNA is TGTGCCTGGAGTGATAGCGGAGTTAACACCGGGGAGCTGTTTTTT. This encodes CAWSDSGVNTGELFF. The V gene is TRBV30, the J gene TRBJ2-2; perhaps TRBD2 as D (6 bases). Germline loops: CDR1 GTSNPN, CDR2 SVGIG (reference sequence). The CDR3 is made up of 15 amino acids. V was clipped by 1 base and J by 2 bases, with 11 bases between them.

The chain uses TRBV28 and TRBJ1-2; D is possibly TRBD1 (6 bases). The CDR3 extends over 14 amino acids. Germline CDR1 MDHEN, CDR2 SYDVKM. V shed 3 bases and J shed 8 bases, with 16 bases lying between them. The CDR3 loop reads CASSLHRDARGYTF. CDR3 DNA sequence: TGTGCCAGCAGTTTGCACAGGGATGCACGAGGCTACACCTTC.

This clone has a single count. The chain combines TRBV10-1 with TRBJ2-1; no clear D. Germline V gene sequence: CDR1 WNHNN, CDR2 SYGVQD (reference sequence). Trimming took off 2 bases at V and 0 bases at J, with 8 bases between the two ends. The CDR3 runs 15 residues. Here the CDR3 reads CASSEVGSSYNEQFF. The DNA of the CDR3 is TGCGCCAGCAGTGAGGTTGGCAGCTCCTACAATGAGCAGTTCTTC.

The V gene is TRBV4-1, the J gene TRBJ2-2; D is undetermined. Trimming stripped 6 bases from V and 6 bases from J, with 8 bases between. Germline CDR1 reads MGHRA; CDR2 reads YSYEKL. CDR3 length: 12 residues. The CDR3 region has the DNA TGCGCCAGCAGACCCCAGGCCGGGGAGCTGTTTTTT. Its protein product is CASRPQAGELFF.

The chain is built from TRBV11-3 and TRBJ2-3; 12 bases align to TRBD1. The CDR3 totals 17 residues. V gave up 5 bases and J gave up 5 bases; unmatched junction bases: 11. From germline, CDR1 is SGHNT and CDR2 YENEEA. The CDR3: CASSAATGTGGEDTQYF. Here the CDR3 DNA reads TGTGCCAGCAGCGCAGCGACCGGGACAGGGGGCGAAGATACGCAGTATTTT.

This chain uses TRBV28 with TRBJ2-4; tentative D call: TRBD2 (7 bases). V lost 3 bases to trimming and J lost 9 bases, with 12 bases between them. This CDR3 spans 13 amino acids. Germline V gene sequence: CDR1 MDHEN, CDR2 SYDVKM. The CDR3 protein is CASSFRGASIQYF. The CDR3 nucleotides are TGTGCCAGCAGTTTTCGGGGGGCGAGCATTCAGTACTTC.

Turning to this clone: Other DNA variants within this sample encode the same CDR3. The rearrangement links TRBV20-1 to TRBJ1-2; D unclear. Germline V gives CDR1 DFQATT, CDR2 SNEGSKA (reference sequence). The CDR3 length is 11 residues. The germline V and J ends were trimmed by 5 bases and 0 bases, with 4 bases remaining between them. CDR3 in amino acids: CSAYTNYGYTF. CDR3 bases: TGCAGTGCTTATACTAACTATGGCTACACCTTC.

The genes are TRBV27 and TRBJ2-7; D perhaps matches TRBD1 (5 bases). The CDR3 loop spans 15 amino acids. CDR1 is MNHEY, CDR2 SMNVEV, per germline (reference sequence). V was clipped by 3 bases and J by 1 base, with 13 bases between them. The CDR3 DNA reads TGTGCCAGCAGTTTTGGGGCAGCCAATTCCTACGAGCAGTACTTC. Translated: CASSFGAANSYEQYF.

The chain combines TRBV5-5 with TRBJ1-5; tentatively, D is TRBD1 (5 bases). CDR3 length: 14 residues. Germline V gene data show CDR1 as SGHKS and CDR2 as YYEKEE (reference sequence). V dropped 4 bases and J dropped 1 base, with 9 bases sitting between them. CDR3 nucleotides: TGTGCCAGCAGCCCCCGGGGGAGCAATCAGCCCCAGCATTTT. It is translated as CASSPRGSNQPQHF.